This T cell receptor (beta chain) came from a study of a mutant IDH1 vaccine in newly diagnosed glioma. Study details: Treated patients had a mean age of around 40 years and an approximately 60% male, about 40% female split. Beforehand, treatment had been radiotherapy, temozolomide, or both; the majority received both.

General observations from the study: In roughly 93% of patients, immune responses induced by the vaccine occurred.

The CDR3 totals 16 residues. CDR1 and CDR2 (germline): SGHVS, FNYEAQ. V was clipped by 5 bases and J by 0 bases, with 17 bases between them. The repertoire was sequenced with immunoSEQ multiplex PCR; TCRdb's copy has only in-frame clones and lacks some. The sample has some 130,000 clones; about four fifths are singletons. Time point denoted: week 11, during vaccination. The vaccine gave 300 ug of a 20-mer mutant IDH1 peptide subcutaneously per dose. In every donor, the tumor was a new WHO grade 3 or 4 IDH1-mutant, ATRX-lost astrocytoma. This clone was seen once. Its cognate antigen is unknown. The material was PBMCs, obtained from a glioma patient whose treatment included an IDH1 peptide vaccine. The V call is TRBV7-6, the J call TRBJ2-7; perhaps TRBD1 as D (6 bases). The sequence was obtained from a man in his forties or fifties with glioma. The CDR3 coding sequence is TGTGCCAGCAGCACCCCGTGGGGGCGAAGCTCCTACGAGCAGTACTTC. Translating gives CASSTPWGRSSYEQYF.